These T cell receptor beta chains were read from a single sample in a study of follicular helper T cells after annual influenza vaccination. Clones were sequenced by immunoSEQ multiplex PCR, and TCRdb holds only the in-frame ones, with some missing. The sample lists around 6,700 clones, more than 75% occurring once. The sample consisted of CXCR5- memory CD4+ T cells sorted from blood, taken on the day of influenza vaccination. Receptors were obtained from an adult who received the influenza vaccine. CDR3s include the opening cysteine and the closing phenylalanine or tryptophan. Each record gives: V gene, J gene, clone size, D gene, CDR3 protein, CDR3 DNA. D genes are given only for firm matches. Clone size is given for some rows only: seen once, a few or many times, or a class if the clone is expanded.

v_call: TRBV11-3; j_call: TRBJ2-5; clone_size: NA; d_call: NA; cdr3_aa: CASSQPLGVAGETQYF; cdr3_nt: TGTGCCAGCAGCCAGCCCCTGGGGGTCGCAGGGGAGACCCAGTACTTC
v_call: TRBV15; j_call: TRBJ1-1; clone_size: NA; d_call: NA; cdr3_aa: CATSRAGRGVEAFF; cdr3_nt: TGTGCCACCAGCAGAGCGGGAAGAGGGGTTGAAGCTTTCTTT
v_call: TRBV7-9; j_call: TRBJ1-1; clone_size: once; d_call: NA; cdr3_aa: CASSSQGVTEAFF; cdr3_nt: TGTGCCAGCAGCTCTCAAGGGGTCACTGAAGCTTTCTTT
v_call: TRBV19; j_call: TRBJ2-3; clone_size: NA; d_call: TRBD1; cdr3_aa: CASSILTGAPTDTQYF; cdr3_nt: TGTGCCAGTAGTATCTTGACAGGGGCTCCCACAGATACGCAGTATTTT
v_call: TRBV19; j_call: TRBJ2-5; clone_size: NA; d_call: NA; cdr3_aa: CASSIRSGSSQETQYF; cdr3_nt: TGTGCCAGTAGTATCCGAAGTGGATCGTCTCAAGAGACCCAGTACTTC
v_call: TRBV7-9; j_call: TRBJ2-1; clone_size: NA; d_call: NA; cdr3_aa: CASSRRGGLKSSYNEQFF; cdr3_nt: TGTGCCAGCAGCCGTCGTGGGGGGCTGAAGAGCTCCTACAATGAGCAGTTCTTC
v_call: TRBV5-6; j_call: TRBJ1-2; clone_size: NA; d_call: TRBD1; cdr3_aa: CASSLKGTGWLQGYTF; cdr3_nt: TGTGCCAGCAGCTTGAAAGGGACAGGGTGGTTGCAGGGCTACACCTTC
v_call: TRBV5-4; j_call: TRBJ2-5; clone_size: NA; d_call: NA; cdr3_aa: CASSFGGGVGETQYF; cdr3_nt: TGTGCCAGCAGCTTTGGGGGCGGGGTTGGGGAGACCCAGTACTTC
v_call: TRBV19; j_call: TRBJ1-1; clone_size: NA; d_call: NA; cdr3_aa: CASDPGSSPEAFF; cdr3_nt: TGTGCCAGTGACCCAGGGTCCAGCCCTGAAGCTTTCTTT
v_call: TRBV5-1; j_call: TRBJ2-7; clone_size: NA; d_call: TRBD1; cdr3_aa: CASSLSAGTVSEQYF; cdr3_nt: TGCGCCAGCAGCTTATCCGCCGGGACAGTTTCCGAGCAGTACTTC
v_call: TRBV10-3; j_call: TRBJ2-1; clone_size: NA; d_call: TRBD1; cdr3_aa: CAIRGQGSNEQFF; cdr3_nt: TGTGCCATCAGGGGACAGGGGAGCAATGAGCAGTTCTTC
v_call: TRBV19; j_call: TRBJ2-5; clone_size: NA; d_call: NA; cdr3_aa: CASSIGRAGRSETQYF; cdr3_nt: TGTGCCAGTAGTATCGGACGGGCAGGGCGGTCTGAGACCCAGTACTTC
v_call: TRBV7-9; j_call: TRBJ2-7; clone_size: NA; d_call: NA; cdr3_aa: CASSTYRGVYEQYF; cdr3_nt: TGTGCCAGCAGCACTTATAGGGGGGTCTACGAGCAGTACTTC
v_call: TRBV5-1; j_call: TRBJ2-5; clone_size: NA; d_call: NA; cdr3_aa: CASSFGGQETQYF; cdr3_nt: TGCGCCAGCAGCTTCGGGGGCCAAGAGACCCAGTACTTC
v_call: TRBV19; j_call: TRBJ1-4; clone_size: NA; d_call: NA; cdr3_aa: CASSDRGEKLFF; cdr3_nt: TGTGCCAGTAGCGACAGAGGAGAAAAACTGTTTTTT
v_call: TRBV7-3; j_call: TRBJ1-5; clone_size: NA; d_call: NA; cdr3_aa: CASSLTRDQPQHF; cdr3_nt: TGTGCCAGCAGCTTAACGCGAGATCAGCCCCAGCATTTT
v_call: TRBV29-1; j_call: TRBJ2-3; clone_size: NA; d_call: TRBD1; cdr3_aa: CSVGTGDHTDTQYF; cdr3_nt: TGCAGCGTTGGGACAGGGGACCACACAGATACGCAGTATTTT
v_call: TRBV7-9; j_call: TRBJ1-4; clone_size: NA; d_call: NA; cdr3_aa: CASSLEAAFATNEKLFF; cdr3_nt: TGTGCCAGCAGCTTAGAGGCAGCTTTTGCAACTAATGAAAAACTGTTTTTT
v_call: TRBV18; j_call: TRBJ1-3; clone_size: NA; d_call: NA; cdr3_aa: CASSPERDGTIYF; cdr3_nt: TGTGCCAGCTCCCCGGAACGGGACGGCACCATATATTTT
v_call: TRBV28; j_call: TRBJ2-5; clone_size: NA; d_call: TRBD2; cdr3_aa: CASSLDGTSRETQYF; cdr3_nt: TGTGCCAGCAGTCTGGACGGGACTAGCAGGGAGACCCAGTACTTC
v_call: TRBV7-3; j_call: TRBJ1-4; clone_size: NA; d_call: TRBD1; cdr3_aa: CASSSERTGETTNEKLFF; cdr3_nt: TGTGCCAGCAGCTCCGAAAGGACAGGGGAGACAACTAATGAAAAACTGTTTTTT
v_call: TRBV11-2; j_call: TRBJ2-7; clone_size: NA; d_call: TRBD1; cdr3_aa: CASSWTGSYEQYF; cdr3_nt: TGTGCCAGCAGCTGGACAGGGTCCTACGAGCAGTACTTC
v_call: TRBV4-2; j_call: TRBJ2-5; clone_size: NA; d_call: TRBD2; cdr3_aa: CASSQETSGETQYF; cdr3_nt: TGTGCCAGCAGCCAAGAGACTAGCGGAGAGACCCAGTACTTC
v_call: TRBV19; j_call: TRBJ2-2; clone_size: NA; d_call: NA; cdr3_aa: CASSIVAGANTGELFF; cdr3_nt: TGTGCCAGTAGTATAGTTGCGGGCGCGAACACCGGGGAGCTGTTTTTT
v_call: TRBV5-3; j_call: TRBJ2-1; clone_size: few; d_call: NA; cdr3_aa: CASGLGGFEQFF; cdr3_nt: TGTGCCAGCGGACTAGGGGGGTTTGAGCAGTTCTTC
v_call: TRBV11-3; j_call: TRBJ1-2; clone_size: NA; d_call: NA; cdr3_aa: CASSLVMGRNNYGYTF; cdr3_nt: TGTGCCAGCAGCTTAGTCATGGGGCGGAATAACTATGGCTACACCTTC
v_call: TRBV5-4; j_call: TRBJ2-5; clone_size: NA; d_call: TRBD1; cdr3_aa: CASSLGMMTGGKETQYF; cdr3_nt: TGTGCCAGCAGCTTGGGAATGATGACAGGGGGCAAAGAGACCCAGTACTTC
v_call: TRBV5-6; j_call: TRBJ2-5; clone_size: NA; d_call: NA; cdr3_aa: CASSYLADKTQYF; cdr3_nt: TGTGCCAGCAGCTATTTAGCAGATAAGACCCAGTACTTC
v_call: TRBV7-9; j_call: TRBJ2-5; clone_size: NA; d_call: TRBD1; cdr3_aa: CASSFGQGGEETQYF; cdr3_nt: TGTGCCAGCAGCTTCGGACAGGGCGGGGAAGAGACCCAGTACTTC
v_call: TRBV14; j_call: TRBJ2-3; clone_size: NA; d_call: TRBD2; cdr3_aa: CASSQARWGGLDTQYF; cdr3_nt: TGTGCCAGCAGCCAAGCCCGGTGGGGGGGACTAGATACGCAGTATTTT